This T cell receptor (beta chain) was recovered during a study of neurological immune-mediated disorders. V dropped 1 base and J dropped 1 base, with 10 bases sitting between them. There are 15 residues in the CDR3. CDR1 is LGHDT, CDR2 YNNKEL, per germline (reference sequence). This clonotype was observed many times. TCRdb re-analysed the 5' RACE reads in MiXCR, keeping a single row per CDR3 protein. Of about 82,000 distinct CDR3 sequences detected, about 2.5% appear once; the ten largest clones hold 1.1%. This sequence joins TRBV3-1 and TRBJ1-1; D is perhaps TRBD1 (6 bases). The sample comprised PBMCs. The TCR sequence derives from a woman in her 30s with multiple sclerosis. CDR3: CASSQVGARNTEAFF. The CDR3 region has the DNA TGTGCCAGCAGCCAAGTGGGGGCGCGGAACACTGAAGCTTTCTTT.